This T cell receptor beta chain was identified in a study of siplizumab effects on memory and regulatory T cells. CDR1 is SGHAT, CDR2 FQNNGV, per germline. The CDR3 runs 14 residues. V was cut by 1 base and J by 2 bases, with 8 bases left in between. Points from the study as a whole: Many proliferating CD4+ or CD8+ clones remained unclassified. Roughly 75-96% of them could not be assigned either a naive or a memory phenotype. Confirmatory evidence of suppressive function in proliferating siplizumab-culture Tregs was not obtained.

The data were produced by immunoSEQ multiplex PCR, yet TCRdb's version contains in-frame clones alone and is incomplete. The sample consists of 97,000 or so clones, 92% of them appearing once. A word on this clone: Its matching antigen is unknown.

The TCR originated in a human donor in good health. Sequencing input: CD4+ T cells sorted from blood. The J gene is TRBJ1-2, the V gene TRBV11-2; D gene ambiguous. CDR3 protein: CASSLGGGNYGYTF. CDR3 DNA: TGTGCCAGCAGCTTAGGCGGAGGGAACTATGGCTACACCTTC.